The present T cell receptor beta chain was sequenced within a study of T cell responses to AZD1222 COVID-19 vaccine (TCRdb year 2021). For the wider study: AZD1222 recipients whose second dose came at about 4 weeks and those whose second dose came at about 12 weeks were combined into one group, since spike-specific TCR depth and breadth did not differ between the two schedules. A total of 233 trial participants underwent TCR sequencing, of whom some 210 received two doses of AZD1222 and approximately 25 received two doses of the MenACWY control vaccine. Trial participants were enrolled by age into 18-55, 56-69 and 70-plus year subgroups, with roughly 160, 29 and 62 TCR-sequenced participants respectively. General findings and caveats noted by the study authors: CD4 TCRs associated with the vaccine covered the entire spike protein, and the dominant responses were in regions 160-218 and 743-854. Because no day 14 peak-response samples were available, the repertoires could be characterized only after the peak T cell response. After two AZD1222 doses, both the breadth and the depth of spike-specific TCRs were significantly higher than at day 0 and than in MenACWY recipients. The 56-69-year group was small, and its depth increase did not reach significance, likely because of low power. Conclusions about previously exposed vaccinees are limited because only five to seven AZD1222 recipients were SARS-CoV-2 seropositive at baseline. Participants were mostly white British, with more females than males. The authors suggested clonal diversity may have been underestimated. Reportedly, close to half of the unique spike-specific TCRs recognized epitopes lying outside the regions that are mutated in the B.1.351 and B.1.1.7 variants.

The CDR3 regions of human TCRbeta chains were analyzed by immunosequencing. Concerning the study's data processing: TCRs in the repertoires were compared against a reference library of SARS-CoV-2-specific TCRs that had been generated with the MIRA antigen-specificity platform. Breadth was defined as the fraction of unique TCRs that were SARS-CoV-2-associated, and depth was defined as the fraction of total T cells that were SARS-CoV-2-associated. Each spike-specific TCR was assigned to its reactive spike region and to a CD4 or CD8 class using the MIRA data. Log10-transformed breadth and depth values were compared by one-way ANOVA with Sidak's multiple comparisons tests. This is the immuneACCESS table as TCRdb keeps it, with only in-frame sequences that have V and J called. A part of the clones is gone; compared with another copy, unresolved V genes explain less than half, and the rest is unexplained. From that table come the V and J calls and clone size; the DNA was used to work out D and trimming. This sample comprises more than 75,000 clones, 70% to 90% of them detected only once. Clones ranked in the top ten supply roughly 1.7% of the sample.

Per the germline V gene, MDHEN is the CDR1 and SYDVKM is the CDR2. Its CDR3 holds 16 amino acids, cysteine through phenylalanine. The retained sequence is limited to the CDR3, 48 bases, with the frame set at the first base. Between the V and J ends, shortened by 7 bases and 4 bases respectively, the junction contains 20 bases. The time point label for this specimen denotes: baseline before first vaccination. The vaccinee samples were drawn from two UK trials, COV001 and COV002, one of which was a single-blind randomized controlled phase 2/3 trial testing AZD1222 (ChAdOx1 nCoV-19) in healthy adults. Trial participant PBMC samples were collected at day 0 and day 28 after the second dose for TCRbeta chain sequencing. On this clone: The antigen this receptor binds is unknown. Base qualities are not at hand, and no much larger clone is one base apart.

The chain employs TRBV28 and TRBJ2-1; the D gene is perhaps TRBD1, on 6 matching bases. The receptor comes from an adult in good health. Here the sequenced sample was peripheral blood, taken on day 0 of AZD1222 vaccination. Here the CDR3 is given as CASTPTGFIFYNEQFF. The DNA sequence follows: TGTGCCAGCACTCCTACAGGGTTTATTTTTTACAATGAGCAGTTCTTC.